The text below deals with one TCR beta chain. The antigen is undetermined. These data belong to a study of OX40 agonist ivuxolimab in advanced cancers. Whole-study context: Enrolled patients in dose escalation had cancers that were hepatocellular carcinoma, melanoma, renal cell or head and neck cancer.

Profiled with immunoSEQ multiplex PCR; TCRdb holds only in-frame clones, not every one. The profile shows roughly 51,000 clones, 70% to 90% of them singletons. Study-wide points: Patients who responded partially at 0.1-3.0 mg/kg showed clonal expansion ranking among the lowest. Undetermined was the antigen specificity of the expanded peripheral T cells. At doses 0.1 to 3.0 mg/kg, CD4+ and CD8+ clones expanded.

The germline V gene has CDR1 SGHTA and CDR2 FQGNSA. The V gene lost 4 bases and the J gene lost 9 bases, with 16 bases spanning the gap. CDR3 length: 14 residues. The rearrangement joins TRBV7-2 to TRBJ2-1; D gene unclear. The sequence came from an adult with an advanced solid tumor such as melanoma, head and neck, liver or kidney cancer. The sequenced sample was CD4+ or CD8+ T cells sorted from blood, obtained in a trial of the OX40 agonist ivuxolimab. The CDR3 coding sequence is TGTGCCAGCAGCTCTGGGCCCACCCGAGGTGAGCAGTTCTTC. Translating it yields CASSSGPTRGEQFF.